The 9 T cell receptor beta chains given below trace back to one sample, sequenced in a study of neurological immune-mediated disorders. A single record per CDR3 protein comes from TCRdb applying MiXCR to the 5' RACE reads. This sample has approximately 20,000 distinct CDR3 sequences; about 15% occur once, and the top ten carry over 12%. Sequenced sample: PBMCs. Source of these receptors: a female donor with HTLV-1-associated myelopathy (HAM/TSP).

This clonotype was seen at least ten times. The V and J genes are TRBV5-6 and TRBJ2-7; no firm D call. V lost 0 bases and J lost 1, with 11 bases in between. The CDR3 loop spans 15 amino acids. Germline V gene sequence: CDR1 SGHDT, CDR2 YYEEEE. The CDR3 bases are TGTGCCAGCAGCTTGGAAGGAACCTTGTCCTACGAGCAGTACTTC. Its protein is CASSLEGTLSYEQYF.

In this sample, this clonotype turned up many times. This chain links TRBV18 with TRBJ2-5; D is ambiguous. V was shortened by 6 bases and J by 4 bases, with 12 bases between the two germline ends. The CDR3 length is 13 residues. Germline V gene sequence: CDR1 KGHSH, CDR2 LQKENI. The CDR3 sequence: CASSPSTSETQYF. DNA for the CDR3: TGTGCCAGCTCCCCCAGCACATCAGAGACCCAGTACTTC.

A note on this clonotype: The conserved closing phenylalanine or tryptophan is absent in this CDR3, likely reflecting a read error. The chain has TRBV29-1 and TRBJ2-3; D may match TRBD1 or TRBD2 (5 bases each). The CDR3 sequence is 14 residues long. Germline CDR1 is SQVTM and CDR2 is ANQGSEA. In DNA, the CDR3 is TGTAGCGTTCGGCCATCAGGGAGCACAGATACGCAGTATTTA. It specifies CSVRPSGSTDTQYL.

This clonotype was counted many times. This chain joins TRBV19 and TRBJ1-1; D might be TRBD1 (6 bases). This CDR3 contains 15 residues. Per the germline V gene, CDR1 is LNHDA and CDR2 is SQIVND (reference sequence). Between the trimmed V and J ends, which lost 3 bases and 5 bases, there was a span of 16 bases. The CDR3 coding sequence is TGTGCCAGTAGTATCTCGTTTGGGGGGACAACTGAAGCTTTCTTT. Translating gives CASSISFGGTTEAFF. The full variable domain, with the rest looked up from reference TRBV19 and TRBJ1-1, is DGGITQSPKYLFRKEGQNVTLSCEQNLNHDAMYWYRQDPGQGLRLIYYSQIVNDFQKGDIAEGYSVSREKKESFPLTVTSAQKNPTAFYLCASSISFGGTTEAFFGQGTRLTVV.

By share, this clonotype counts as medium-sized. The chain carries TRBV20-1 and TRBJ1-2; D uncertain. Germline assignment: CDR1 DFQATT and CDR2 SNEGSKA (reference sequence). Trimming removed 6 bases from V and 3 bases from J, with 17 bases in between. The CDR3 consists of 14 residues. The CDR3 loop reads CSALGSSEDYGYTF. CDR3 coding DNA: TGCAGTGCCCTGGGTTCCTCAGAGGACTATGGCTACACCTTC.

This clonotype was counted many times. The chain links TRBV18 to TRBJ1-1; 7 positions match TRBD1. CDR1 and CDR2 from the germline V gene are KGHSH and LQKENI. CDR3 length: 13 amino acids. The ends lost 6 bases at V and 7 bases at J; junction bases unmatched: 8. The CDR3 loop is CASSPGGGGEAFF. CDR3 nucleotide sequence: TGTGCCAGCTCCCCTGGAGGGGGCGGTGAAGCTTTCTTT.

The sample holds many counts of this clonotype. This rearrangement joins TRBV30 to TRBJ2-1; D is unresolved. The CDR3 is 13 amino acids. Germline values: CDR1 GTSNPN, CDR2 SVGIG (reference sequence). Trimming removed 2 bases at V and 1 base at J, with 6 bases between. The CDR3 spells CAWSRPSYNEQFF. CDR3 bases: TGTGCCTGGAGTCGTCCTTCCTACAATGAGCAGTTCTTC.

In this sample, this clonotype turned up many times. CDR3 sequence: CSVWEGRSNEQFF. CDR3 in DNA: TGCAGTGTATGGGAGGGTAGGTCCAATGAGCAGTTCTTC. The rearrangement links TRBV20-1 to TRBJ2-1, with 7 bases matching TRBD2. With 7 bases clipped from V and 6 bases from J, the junction kept 9 bases outside the gene matches. In germline, CDR1 is DFQATT, CDR2 SNEGSKA (reference sequence). The CDR3 is 13 residues long.

By share, this clonotype ranks as medium-sized. The chain combines TRBV5-1 with TRBJ2-6; tentative D call: TRBD1 (6 bases). Germline assignment: CDR1 SGHRS and CDR2 YFSETQ. The CDR3 sequence is 15 residues long. V lost 4 bases to trimming and J lost 7 bases, with 15 bases between them. The CDR3 nucleotides read TGCGCCAGCAGCCAGGACAGTCCGGCCGCCAACGTCCTGACTTTC. It encodes CASSQDSPAANVLTF.